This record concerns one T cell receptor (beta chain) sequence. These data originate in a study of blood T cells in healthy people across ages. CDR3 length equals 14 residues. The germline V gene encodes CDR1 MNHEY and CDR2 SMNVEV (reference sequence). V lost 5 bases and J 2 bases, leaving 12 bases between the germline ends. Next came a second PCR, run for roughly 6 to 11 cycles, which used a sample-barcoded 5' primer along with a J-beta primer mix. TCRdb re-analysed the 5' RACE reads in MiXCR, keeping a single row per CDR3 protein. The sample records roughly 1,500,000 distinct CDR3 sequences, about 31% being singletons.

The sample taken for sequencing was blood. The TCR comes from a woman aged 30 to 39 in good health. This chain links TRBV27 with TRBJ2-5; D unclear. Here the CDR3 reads CASSPRSRQETQYF. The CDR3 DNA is TGTGCCAGCAGTCCACGCTCCCGGCAAGAGACCCAGTACTTC.